This T cell receptor beta chain appears in the sequencing data of a study of cytomegalovirus exposure and HLA in healthy donors. Study-wide context: Inside one of the first data releases sat roughly 80 million unique TCRs taken from HLA-typed donors. Researchers found that roughly 81% of under 450 genotyped donors fell within the Caucasian-associated ancestry cluster. Study results and limitations: Later on, analysis showed that most CMV-associated TCR beta chains appeared to be HLA-restricted.

Amplification used 60 Vbeta primers and 13 Jbeta primers. Profiled with immunoSEQ multiplex PCR; TCRdb holds only in-frame clones, not every one. Of approximately 180,000 clones listed, about four fifths were seen once; the top ten hold roughly 4.9%. This CDR3 contains 15 residues. Germline loops: CDR1 MDHEN, CDR2 SYDVKM. V was pared by 8 bases and J by 3 bases, with 18 bases between. Note on this clone: Its matching antigen is unknown.

The chain has TRBV28 and TRBJ2-3; D is perhaps TRBD1 (8 bases). The sequenced sample was PBMCs. The sequence was collected from a woman between 18 and 29 years old in good health and CMV-seropositive. CDR3 DNA sequence: TGTGCCAGCCTAATACAGGGGGGGGGAACAGATACGCAGTATTTT. Encoded protein: CASLIQGGGTDTQYF.